The 21 T cell receptor beta chains given below trace back to one sample, sequenced in a study of T-cell reconstitution after alpha-beta-depleted transplantation in children. Researchers prepared the TCRbeta library using unique molecular identifiers, the study reports. TCRdb ran MiXCR on the PCR reads and lists one entry per CDR3 protein. This table holds more than 550,000 distinct CDR3 sequences, 10% to 13% found once. The specimen comprised PBMCs from the stem cell graft donor, sampled from the stem cell graft. These receptors were collected from a human donor who donated a stem cell graft to a child with acute myeloid leukemia.

This clonotype was observed at least ten times. The gene calls are TRBV29-1 and TRBJ1-5; tentatively, D is TRBD1 (5 bases). The CDR3 consists of 13 residues. The germline V and J ends were trimmed by 7 bases and 3 bases, with 13 bases remaining between them. Germline-derived CDR1 and CDR2 are SQVTM and ANQGSEA. CDR3 protein: CSATEAPNQPQHF. The CDR3 DNA reads TGCAGCGCGACAGAGGCCCCCAATCAGCCCCAGCATTTT.

This clonotype was detected a few times. The chain joins TRBV6-5 to TRBJ2-7, with TRBD1 identical over 8 bases. The V and J ends lost 0 bases and 5 bases, in that order; junction bases with no gene match: 18. Germline CDR1 and CDR2: MNHEY and SVGAGI. CDR3 length equals 19 residues. The DNA of the CDR3 is TGTGCCAGCAGTTACTCACCAGGGGGCGCGGACTACACCAAAAACGAGCAGTACTTC. Amino acids: CASSYSPGGADYTKNEQYF.

There are a few counts of this clonotype. This chain joins TRBV7-2 and TRBJ2-5; TRBD1 is a possible D gene (6 bases). V was trimmed by 7 bases and J by 6 bases, leaving 18 bases between them. The CDR3 is made up of 14 amino acids. CDR1 is SGHTA and CDR2 is FQGNSA in the germline V gene. CDR3 sequence reads: CASTTPGAVQTQYF. In nucleotides, the CDR3 is TGTGCCAGCACCACCCCAGGGGCGGTGCAGACCCAGTACTTC.

There are many counts of this clonotype. The chain combines TRBV5-1 with TRBJ2-2; D may be TRBD2 (6 bases). This CDR3 region has 15 residues. CDR1 is SGHRS and CDR2 is YFSETQ in the germline V gene. V lost 4 bases and J lost 6, with 16 bases in between. CDR3 nucleotides: TGCGCCAGCAGCCTACTAGCTGGGGTGGCCGGGGAGCTGTTTTTT. Translated, it gives CASSLLAGVAGELFF.

The table lists this clonotype with many counts. V is TRBV29-1 and J is TRBJ2-1, with a possible D match to TRBD1 (5 bases). V was cut by 1 base and J by 0 bases, with 7 bases left in between. CDR1 and CDR2 (germline): SQVTM, ANQGSEA. This CDR3 region has 14 residues. The CDR3 loop is CSVEGQSSYNEQFF. CDR3 nucleotides: TGCAGCGTTGAAGGACAGAGCTCCTACAATGAGCAGTTCTTC.

The V gene is TRBV29-1, the J gene TRBJ1-2; D gene ambiguous. The CDR3 sequence is 12 residues long. V gave up 4 bases and J gave up 6 bases, with 12 bases separating them. The V gene's germline CDR1 is SQVTM and CDR2 ANQGSEA. The CDR3 protein is CSVVRPEDGYTF. The CDR3 DNA sequence: TGCAGCGTTGTCAGACCGGAGGATGGCTACACCTTC. Together with reference TRBV29-1 and TRBJ1-2, the CDR3 gives the full variable domain: SAVISQKPSRDICQRGTSLTIQCQVDSQVTMMFWYRQQPGQSLTLIATANQGSEATYESGFVIDKFPISRPNLTFSTLTVSNMSPEDSSIYLCSVVRPEDGYTFGSGTRLTVV.

This clonotype was observed a handful of times. This chain links TRBV12-3 or TRBV12-4 with TRBJ1-1; 8 bases map to TRBD1. V trimming: 6 bases; J trimming: 4 bases; junction bases outside the gene matches: 10. This CDR3 region has 15 residues. CDR3 loop: CASSNGQGGSTEAFF. Here the CDR3 DNA reads TGTGCCAGCAGCAACGGACAGGGAGGAAGCACTGAAGCTTTCTTT.

The table lists this clonotype with many counts. The chain combines TRBV20-1 with TRBJ2-3, with 10 bases aligning to TRBD2. The CDR3 sequence is 17 residues long. CDR1 is DFQATT and CDR2 is SNEGSKA in the germline V gene (reference sequence). J gave up 4 bases and V 2 bases, and 12 bases lay outside the gene matches. CDR3 coding DNA: TGCAGTGCTAGAAAACCAACTAGCGGGAAGGGAGCAGATACGCAGTATTTT. It codes for CSARKPTSGKGADTQYF.

There are many counts of this clonotype. The chain is built from TRBV12-3 or TRBV12-4 and TRBJ2-3; D call uncertain. Trimming took 5 bases from V and 2 from J, leaving 8 bases between them. The CDR3 is made up of 13 amino acids. This chain's CDR3 is CASSLAITDTQYF. As DNA, the CDR3 is TGTGCCAGCAGTCTGGCTATCACAGATACGCAGTATTTT.

The table lists this clonotype with a few counts. The chain has TRBV9 and TRBJ1-5, with D unclear. V was clipped by 1 base and J by 4 bases, with 6 bases between them. Germline V gene lookup returns CDR1 SGDLS and CDR2 YYNGEE. The CDR3 runs to 13 residues. CDR3 DNA sequence: TGTGCCAGCAGCGTAAAGGAGAATCAGCCCCAGCATTTT. It specifies CASSVKENQPQHF.

This chain links TRBV21-1 with TRBJ2-2; the table names TRBD2, a call not compared with the DNA. TRBV21-1 is tagged as a pseudogene. This CDR3 region has 16 residues. The CDR3 is CASLLAAPRRTGELFF. DNA of the CDR3: TGTGCCAGCCTCCTGGCGGCACCAAGGAGGACCGGGGAGCTGTTTTTT.

This CDR3 reads CASSKALRAEQYF. Written as DNA, the CDR3 is TGTGCCAGCAGCAAAGCGCTACGGGCCGAGCAGTACTTC. This sequence joins TRBV21-1 and TRBJ2-7. TRBV21-1 corresponds to a pseudogene. The CDR3 totals 13 residues.

This clonotype was counted only a few times. The chain is built from TRBV11-1 and TRBJ1-2; D gene ambiguous. CDR1 and CDR2 (germline): SGHAT, FQDESV (reference sequence). V lost 0 bases to trimming and J lost 5 bases, with 13 bases between them. The CDR3 covers 15 residues. CDR3: CASSLAQTVKYGYTF. The CDR3 nucleotides read TGTGCCAGCAGCTTAGCACAGACCGTCAAATATGGCTACACCTTC.

In its sample, this clonotype was seen many times. The J gene is TRBJ2-1, the V gene TRBV6-2 or TRBV6-3, with 12 bases matching TRBD2. The CDR3 has 16 amino acids. Germline V gene data show CDR1 as MNHEY and CDR2 as SVGEGT. V was clipped by 6 bases and J by 4 bases; unmatched bases: 7. Here the CDR3 DNA reads TGTGCCAGCAGCGACGGACTAGCGGGACTTTACAATGAGCAGTTCTTC. It yields the protein CASSDGLAGLYNEQFF.

This clonotype was seen at least ten times. CDR3 amino acids: CASSLTPGNTIYF. The CDR3 nucleotides read TGTGCCAGCTCACTAACCCCTGGAAACACCATATATTTT. The V call is TRBV18, the J call TRBJ1-3; no reliable D call. The CDR3 has 13 amino acids. V shed 4 bases and J shed 2 bases, with 6 bases lying between them. The V gene's germline CDR1 is KGHSH and CDR2 LQKENI. The whole variable domain, filled in from reference TRBV18 and TRBJ1-3, reads NAGVMQNPRHLVRRRGQEARLRCSPMKGHSHVYWYRQLPEEGLKFMVYLQKENIIDESGMPKERFSAEFPKEGPSILRIQQVVRGDSAAYFCASSLTPGNTIYFGEGSWLTVV.

In its sample, this clonotype was seen many times. The chain uses TRBV6-1 and TRBJ2-1; TRBD1 might be the D (5 bases). Trimming removed 8 bases from V and 4 bases from J, with 12 bases in between. This CDR3 contains 13 residues. Per germline, CDR1 MNHNS and CDR2 SASEGT. The CDR3 bases are TGTGCCAGCGTGAAAGACAGTTACAATGAGCAGTTCTTC. As protein: CASVKDSYNEQFF.

This clonotype was counted ten times or more. The chain employs TRBV5-1 and TRBJ2-1; tentative D call: TRBD2 (5 bases). The CDR3 totals 13 residues. Trimming left V 3 bases short and J 9 bases short, with 13 bases between. The germline gives CDR1 SGHRS, CDR2 YFSETQ. CDR3 sequence reads: CASSSTILAEQFF. CDR3 DNA: TGCGCCAGCAGCTCAACCATCCTAGCTGAGCAGTTCTTC. The full variable domain, with the rest looked up from reference TRBV5-1 and TRBJ2-1, is KAGVTQTPRYLIKTRGQQVTLSCSPISGHRSVSWYQQTPGQGLQFLFEYFSETQRNKGNFPGRFSGRQFSNSRSEMNVSTLELGDSALYLCASSSTILAEQFFGPGTRLTVL.

This clonotype has just a few counts. The gene calls are TRBV5-1 and TRBJ1-1; maybe TRBD1 (5 bases). Looked up from germline, CDR1 is SGHRS and CDR2 is YFSETQ. Deletions cut 0 bases from V and 10 bases from J, with 10 bases between. The CDR3 contains 12 residues. The CDR3 DNA reads as TGCGCCAGCAGCTTGGAAGGGCAGGGAGCTTTCTTT. It translates to CASSLEGQGAFF.

This clonotype was counted many times. V gene TRBV28 combines with J gene TRBJ2-7, with TRBD2 as a possible D gene (7 bases). V was trimmed by 7 bases and J by 3 bases, leaving 16 bases between them. The CDR3 loop spans 14 amino acids. Germline-derived CDR1 and CDR2 are MDHEN and SYDVKM. The CDR3 loop reads CASTLRGGFYEQYF. The CDR3 bases are TGTGCCAGCACCCTAAGGGGGGGGTTCTACGAGCAGTACTTC.

This clonotype was seen a few times. V usage is TRBV29-1 and J usage is TRBJ2-2; the D call may be TRBD1 or TRBD2 (5 bases each). CDR3 length: 15 amino acids. The V and J ends lost 6 bases and 6 bases respectively, with 20 bases between them. Germline V gene sequence: CDR1 SQVTM, CDR2 ANQGSEA. This chain's CDR3 is CSVSIGTFTPGELFF. The CDR3 DNA reads TGCAGCGTCTCCATTGGGACCTTTACCCCCGGGGAGCTGTTTTTT.

In its sample, this clonotype was seen a few times. This chain joins TRBV7-9 and TRBJ2-1, with D perhaps TRBD2 (6 bases). This CDR3 has 15 amino acids. With 1 base removed from V and 6 bases from J, the gap between germline ends came to 13 bases. Germline loops: CDR1 SEHNR, CDR2 FQNEAQ (reference sequence). CDR3 sequence: CASSLGFGGVNEQFF. The CDR3 bases are TGTGCCAGCAGCTTAGGGTTTGGCGGGGTCAATGAGCAGTTCTTC.